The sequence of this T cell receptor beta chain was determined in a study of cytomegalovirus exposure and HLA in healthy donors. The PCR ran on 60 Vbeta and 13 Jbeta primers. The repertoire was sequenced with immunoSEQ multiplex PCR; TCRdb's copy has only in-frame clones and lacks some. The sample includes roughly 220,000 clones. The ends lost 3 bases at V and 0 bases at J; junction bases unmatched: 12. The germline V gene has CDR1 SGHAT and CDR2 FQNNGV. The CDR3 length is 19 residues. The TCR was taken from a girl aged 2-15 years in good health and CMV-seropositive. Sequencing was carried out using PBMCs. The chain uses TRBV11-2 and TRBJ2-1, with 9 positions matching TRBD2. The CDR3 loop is CASSLAGGAGVFSYNEQFF. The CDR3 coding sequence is TGTGCCAGCAGCTTGGCGGGAGGGGCGGGAGTTTTCTCCTACAATGAGCAGTTCTTC.